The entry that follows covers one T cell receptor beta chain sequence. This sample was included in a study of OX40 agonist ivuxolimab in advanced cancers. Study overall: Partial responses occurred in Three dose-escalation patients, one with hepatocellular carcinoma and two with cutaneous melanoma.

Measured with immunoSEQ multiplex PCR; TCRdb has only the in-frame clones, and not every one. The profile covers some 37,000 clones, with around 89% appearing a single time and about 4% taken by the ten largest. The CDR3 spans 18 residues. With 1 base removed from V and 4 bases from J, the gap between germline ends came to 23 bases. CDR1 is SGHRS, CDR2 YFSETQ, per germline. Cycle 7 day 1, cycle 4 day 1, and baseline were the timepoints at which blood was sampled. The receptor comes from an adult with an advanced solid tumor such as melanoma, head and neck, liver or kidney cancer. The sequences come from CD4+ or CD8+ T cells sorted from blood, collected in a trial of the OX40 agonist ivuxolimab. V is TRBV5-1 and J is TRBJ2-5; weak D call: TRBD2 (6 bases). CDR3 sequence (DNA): TGCGCCAGCAGCTTGTACGGGTTTGGAGGAGGGAACCGAGAGACCCAGTACTTC. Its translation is CASSLYGFGGGNRETQYF.